Here is one T cell receptor beta chain with its context. No antigen is known for it. Nothing much larger sits one base from this clone, and base qualities are not available. Libraries were constructed by PCR. These reads were obtained on an Illumina HiSeq 2500. To reduce PCR and sequencing biases, unique molecular identifiers were built into the TCR beta cDNA libraries. Some 500,000 cDNA molecules were obtained per 1 to 10 million input T cells, so each molecule approximated one T cell. The patient libraries were prepared and sequenced with the same protocol used for the earlier healthy control dataset. Samples belonging to the same batch were prepared together, multiplexed and sequenced on a shared HiSeq lane. Per the source publication's procedure: MIGEC handled the raw barcoded reads, throwing out single-read molecular identifier groups before consensus assembly and CDR3 extraction. VDJtools was used for post-analysis of the clonotype tables, with diversity normalized by down-sampling every dataset to the smallest sample size. In repertoire overlap clustering, CDR3 amino acid sequences, but not nucleotide sequences, were matched to correct batch-related cross-sample contamination. TCRdb handled the public reads itself, with Q25 trimming in fastp and clone calling in MiXCR, and kept productive beta chains. Identical CDR3 proteins give one entry, which carries the most common genes and DNA. TCRdb assigned the V and J calls; the authors' analysis was not used. This sample has approximately 570,000 distinct CDR3 sequences in its table, and roughly 46% of those were observed once. 1.7% of the sample comes from the top ten.

Its CDR3 holds 19 amino acids, cysteine through phenylalanine. The entry retains the CDR3 DNA only, 57 bases that are in frame from base 1. Reading the germline V gene gives CDR1 MNHNS and CDR2 SASEGT. This entry is derived from a study of post-analysis software for immune sequencing data (dated by TCRdb to the mid-2010s). At the level of the whole study: Disease courses on record covered relapsing-remitting, secondary progressive and progressive-relapsing multiple sclerosis, though some patients had no subtype annotation. Patient repertoires were compared against roughly 12 previously published healthy control repertoires from donors aged about 6 to 28 years. A subset of samples was prepared in parallel using single-end sample barcoding, then pooled and co-amplified after Illumina adapter ligation. Summary of the overall study and its limitations: Direct clustering with F measure revealed strong co-clustering of samples prepared in the same batch, which led to a batch-effect correction. The multiple sclerosis patient group was slightly younger than the control group. Significantly lower normalized Chao1 diversity was found in multiple sclerosis patients than in controls, suggesting substantial peripheral T-cell clonal expansion. Patients showed significantly higher frequencies than controls for a handful of TRBV segments, among them TRBV5-6, TRBV5-1 and TRBV20-1.

To demonstrate the VDJtools post-analysis software, TCR beta repertoires were profiled from the peripheral blood of more than ten young patients with multiple sclerosis. The multiple sclerosis patients were children and adolescents between 6 and 15 years of age. The receptor was derived from a girl aged 5 to 17 with multiple sclerosis. The chain is encoded by TRBV6-1 joined to TRBJ2-7; the D segment could be TRBD1, given 6 matching bases. The DNA end is more similar to TRBJ2-5, so the J call may be wrong. The sequencing input was blood. In nucleotide form, the sequence is TGTGCCAGCAGTCCCGTTCACCCCTACAGGGCCCGTCTCCAAGAGACCCAGTACTTC. Protein translation: CASSPVHPYRARLQETQYF.